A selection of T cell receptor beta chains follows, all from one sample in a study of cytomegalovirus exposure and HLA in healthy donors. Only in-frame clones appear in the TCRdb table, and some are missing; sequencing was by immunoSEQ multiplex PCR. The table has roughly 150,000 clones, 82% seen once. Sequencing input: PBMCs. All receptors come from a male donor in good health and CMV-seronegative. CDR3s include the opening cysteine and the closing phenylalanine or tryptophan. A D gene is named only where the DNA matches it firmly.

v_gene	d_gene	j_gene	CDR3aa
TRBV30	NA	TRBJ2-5	CAWSRGGEQYF
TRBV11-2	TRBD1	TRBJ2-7	CASTNRDSLHEQYF
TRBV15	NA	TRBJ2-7	CATSRGTGVWSYEQHF
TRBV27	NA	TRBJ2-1	CASSSPTSSSYNEQFF
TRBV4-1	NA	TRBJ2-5	CASSQAGVETQYF
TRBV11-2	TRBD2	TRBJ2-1	CASSLGPGGYNEQFF
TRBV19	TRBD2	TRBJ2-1	CASTPSTGGIYNEQFF
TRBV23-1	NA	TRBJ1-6	CASSQHSSPLHF
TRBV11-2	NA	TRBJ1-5	CASRGHGYQPQHF
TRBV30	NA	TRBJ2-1	CAWTPGGSEQFF
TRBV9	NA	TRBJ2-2	CASSVAPRRDGRERNTGELFF
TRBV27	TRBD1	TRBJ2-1	CASSLGTGPSISYNEQFF
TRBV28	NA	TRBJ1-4	CASSLSWRISHEKLFF
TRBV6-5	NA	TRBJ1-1	CASWGHMNTEAFF
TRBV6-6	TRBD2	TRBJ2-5	CASSDSGSEETQYF
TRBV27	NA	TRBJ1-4	CASSLRNREKLFF
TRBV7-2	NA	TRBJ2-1	CASRVAGANNEQFF
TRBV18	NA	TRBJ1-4	CASSPAGVTEKLFF
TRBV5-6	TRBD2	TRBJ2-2	CASSGGRERYTGELFF
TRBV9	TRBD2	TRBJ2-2	CASSVPLAGGDTGELFF
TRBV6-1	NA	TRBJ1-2	CASSDGHSYGYTF
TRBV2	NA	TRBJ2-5	CASTQETQYF
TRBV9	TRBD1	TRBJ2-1	CASSPGQGAGNEQFF
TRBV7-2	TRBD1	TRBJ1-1	CASSPGQGTEAFF
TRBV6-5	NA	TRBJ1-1	CASSTGNTEAFF
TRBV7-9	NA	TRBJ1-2	CASSFGSRGSHYGYTF
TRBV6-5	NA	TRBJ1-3	CASSRGVSGNTIYF
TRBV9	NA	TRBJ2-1	CASSPTGRSDNEQFF
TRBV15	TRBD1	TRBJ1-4	CATSSTGTGFEKLFF
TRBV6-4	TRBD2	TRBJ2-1	CASIASGRDNEQFF
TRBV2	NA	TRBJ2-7	CASSEDGGPPYEQYF
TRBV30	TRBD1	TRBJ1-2	CAWSPQGAYTF
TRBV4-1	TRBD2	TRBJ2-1	CASSWGLVSSGEQFF
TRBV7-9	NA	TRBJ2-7	CASSLSSYEQYF
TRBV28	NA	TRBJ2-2	CASSPRELRYTGELFF